These 16 T cell receptor beta chains were all obtained from the same sample, sequenced in a study of blood T cell repertoires in COVID-19. The method was immunoSEQ multiplex PCR; TCRdb's version includes in-frame clones alone and lacks a portion of them. The data show fewer than 300,000 clones, roughly nine tenths seen once. The sequencing sample was made of peripheral blood. These receptors were obtained from a woman in her thirties with COVID-19, enrolled during active disease.

The rearrangement uses TRBV13 and TRBJ1-2, with a weak D call TRBD1 (6 bases). Germline CDR1 is PRHDT and CDR2 is FYEKMQ (reference sequence). The CDR3 runs 16 residues. V was clipped by 5 bases and J by 6 bases, with 22 bases between them. CDR3 bases: TGTGCCAGCAGCCCCGTGAAGGAGGGGGGGATTGATGGCTACACCTTC. Residues: CASSPVKEGGIDGYTF.

The rearrangement joins TRBV27 to TRBJ2-2; 11 positions agree with TRBD2. The V gene end was trimmed by 1 base and the J gene end by 4 bases; junction bases not matched to a gene: 11. The CDR3 covers 19 residues. Germline V gene sequence: CDR1 MNHEY, CDR2 SMNVEV (reference sequence). The CDR3 region is CASSLYIGRLAGGTGELFF. CDR3 nucleotides: TGTGCCAGCAGTTTATACATCGGGAGGCTAGCGGGAGGCACCGGGGAGCTGTTTTTT.

CDR3 loop: CASSLGSTTDYGYTF. CDR3 sequence (DNA): TGTGCCAGCAGCTTAGGATCGACGACAGACTATGGCTACACCTTC. The chain uses TRBV13 and TRBJ1-2; possibly TRBD1 for D (5 bases). Trimming left V 0 bases short and J 3 bases short, with 11 bases between. The germline V gene has CDR1 PRHDT and CDR2 FYEKMQ (reference sequence). The CDR3 extends over 15 amino acids.

This sequence joins TRBV9 and TRBJ2-7; 8 bases agree with TRBD1. The CDR3 extends over 13 amino acids. The ends lost 4 bases at V and 6 bases at J; junction bases unmatched: 6. Germline lookup yields CDR1 SGDLS and CDR2 YYNGEE. The CDR3 reads CASSLRDRTEQYF. The CDR3 DNA is TGTGCCAGCAGCCTCCGGGACAGGACCGAGCAGTACTTC.

The chain couples TRBV29-1 to TRBJ2-7; a possible D gene is TRBD1 (5 bases). The CDR3 consists of 12 residues. Trimming took 3 bases from V and 1 from J, leaving 7 bases between them. CDR1 and CDR2 (germline): SQVTM, ANQGSEA. CDR3 nucleotides: TGCAGCGTTGATACAGGTTCCTACGAGCAGTACTTC. Its protein product is CSVDTGSYEQYF.

This clone was seen just once. The gene calls are TRBV18 and TRBJ1-3; 8 bases fit TRBD1. This CDR3 is 17 amino acids long. CDR1 and CDR2 (germline): KGHSH, LQKENI. V lost 3 bases and J lost 2; bases outside the gene matches: 9. In DNA, the CDR3 is TGTGCCAGCTCACCGATTCGGACAGGGCTACCTGGAAACACCATATATTTT. Protein sequence: CASSPIRTGLPGNTIYF.

This chain uses TRBV11-2 with TRBJ2-7; 7 positions agree with TRBD1. CDR3 length: 16 residues. J was trimmed by 4 bases and V by 4 bases; bases with no gene match: 13. Looked up from germline, CDR1 is SGHAT and CDR2 is FQNNGV. The CDR3 loop reads CASSSLGQEHTYEQYF. CDR3 coding DNA: TGTGCCAGCAGCTCTCTCGGACAGGAGCATACTTACGAGCAGTACTTC.

The chain has TRBV15 and TRBJ1-4, with a weak D call TRBD1 (6 bases). Trimming removed 0 bases at V and 6 bases at J, with 14 bases between. The CDR3 is 16 amino acids. Germline CDR1 reads LNHNV; CDR2 reads YYDKDF (reference sequence). The CDR3 loop reads CATSRDIGGADEKLFF. CDR3 DNA: TGTGCCACCAGCAGAGATATTGGGGGCGCCGATGAAAAACTGTTTTTT.

Concerning this clone itself: Other DNA sequences in the same sample also yield this CDR3. The V call is TRBV11-2, the J call TRBJ1-5; D ambiguous. The V gene lost 0 bases and the J gene lost 4 bases, with 4 bases spanning the gap. There are 13 residues in the CDR3. Germline values: CDR1 SGHAT, CDR2 FQNNGV. This CDR3 reads CASSLDRNQPQHF. The CDR3 nucleotides read TGTGCCAGCAGCTTAGATCGGAATCAGCCCCAGCATTTT.

The chain recombines TRBV30 with TRBJ2-2; perhaps TRBD2 as D (6 bases). Trimming left V 4 bases short and J 5 bases short, with 17 bases between. The CDR3 covers 15 residues. Germline-derived CDR1 and CDR2 are GTSNPN and SVGIG (reference sequence). DNA for the CDR3: TGTGCCTGGATCTCAATGGGGCGGGATACCGGGGAGCTGTTTTTT. Protein product: CAWISMGRDTGELFF.

The chain links TRBV5-1 to TRBJ2-1, with a weak D call TRBD2 (6 bases). The germline CDR1 and CDR2 sequences are SGHRS and YFSETQ. This CDR3 region has 14 residues. The V end lost 5 bases, the J end lost 8 bases, and 17 bases lay between the germline ends. CDR3 amino acids: CASRRGPESHEQFF. CDR3 sequence (DNA): TGCGCCAGCAGGCGGGGACCTGAGAGCCATGAGCAGTTCTTC.

CDR3 residues: CASSLGTPSTDTQYF. DNA for the CDR3: TGTGCCAGCAGTCTGGGGACTCCTAGCACAGATACGCAGTATTTT. The chain links TRBV6-5 to TRBJ2-3, with D possibly TRBD2 on 6 matching bases. The CDR3 contains 15 residues. Trimming shortened V by 5 bases and J by 0 bases, and 12 bases separated the two germline ends. Per the germline V gene, CDR1 is MNHEY and CDR2 is SVGAGI.

The chain carries TRBV7-2 and TRBJ2-7, with 9 bases matching TRBD1. The CDR3 spans 14 residues. Trimming cost V 5 bases and J 3 bases; bases outside gene matches: 5. Germline values: CDR1 SGHTA, CDR2 FQGNSA. In nucleotides, the CDR3 is TGTGCCAGCAGCCTGGGACAGGGAATCTACGAGCAGTACTTC. Translated, it gives CASSLGQGIYEQYF. Using reference TRBV7-2 and TRBJ2-7 for the parts outside the CDR3, the full variable domain is GAGVSQSPSNKVTEKGKDVELRCDPISGHTALYWYRQSLGQGLEFLIYFQGNSAPDKSGLPSDRFSAERTGGSVSTLTIQRTQQEDSAVYLCASSLGQGIYEQYFGPGTRLTVT.

The chain combines TRBV15 with TRBJ1-4; TRBD1 matches 8 bases. This CDR3 spans 14 amino acids. The J segment lost 8 bases and the V segment lost 5 bases, leaving 7 bases of the junction unmatched. Germline-derived CDR1 and CDR2 are LNHNV and YYDKDF (reference sequence). The CDR3 protein is CATSGRGLGEKLFF. The CDR3 DNA reads as TGTGCCACCAGCGGCAGGGGGCTTGGGGAAAAACTGTTTTTT.

The chain combines TRBV4-1 with TRBJ1-1, with 8 bases fitting TRBD1. The CDR3 loop spans 15 amino acids. Germline CDR1 reads MGHRA; CDR2 reads YSYEKL. Unmatched junction bases numbered 8, after V lost 4 bases and J lost 4 bases. In DNA form, the CDR3 reads TGCGCCAGCAGCCTCGGACAGGGTCCGTTCACTGAAGCTTTCTTT. The encoded protein is CASSLGQGPFTEAFF.

The V call is TRBV4-1, the J call TRBJ2-1; 8 bases are a match to TRBD2. The CDR3 loop spans 16 amino acids. Trimming at V came to 4 bases and at J to 3 bases, leaving 8 bases not matched to a gene. Germline V gives CDR1 MGHRA, CDR2 YSYEKL. CDR3: CASSPAAGAVYNEQFF. CDR3 DNA: TGCGCCAGCAGCCCCGCAGCGGGAGCGGTCTACAATGAGCAGTTCTTC.